This TCR beta chain was captured in a study of blood T cell dynamics during melanoma immunotherapy. Study-wide points: At W3, later disease-control patients showed bifurcated PBMC repertoire changes, unlike progressors.

Profiled with immunoSEQ multiplex PCR; TCRdb holds only in-frame clones, not every one. The sample shows about 7,300 clones, more than 65% of them seen only once. Germline values: CDR1 SGHNT, CDR2 YENEEA. With V trimmed by 5 bases and J by 6 bases, 8 bases remained unmatched. This CDR3 is built from 15 residues. Time point: week 3, after first cycle of checkpoint inhibitor. On this clone: Its cognate antigen is unknown.

Sample: blood, taken from a patient treated with checkpoint blockade. This sequence was found in a human donor with melanoma. The chain joins TRBV11-3 to TRBJ2-3, with 10 bases aligning to TRBD2. The CDR3 sequence: CASSVTSGALDTQYF. The CDR3 bases are TGTGCCAGCAGCGTCACTAGCGGGGCCCTTGATACGCAGTATTTT. The full variable domain, in which reference TRBV11-3 and TRBJ2-3 provide the parts outside the CDR3, is EAGVVQSPRYKIIEKKQPVAFWCNPISGHNTLYWYLQNLGQGPELLIRYENEEAVDDSQLPKDRFSAERLKGVDSTLKIQPAELGDSAVYLCASSVTSGALDTQYFGPGTRLTVL.